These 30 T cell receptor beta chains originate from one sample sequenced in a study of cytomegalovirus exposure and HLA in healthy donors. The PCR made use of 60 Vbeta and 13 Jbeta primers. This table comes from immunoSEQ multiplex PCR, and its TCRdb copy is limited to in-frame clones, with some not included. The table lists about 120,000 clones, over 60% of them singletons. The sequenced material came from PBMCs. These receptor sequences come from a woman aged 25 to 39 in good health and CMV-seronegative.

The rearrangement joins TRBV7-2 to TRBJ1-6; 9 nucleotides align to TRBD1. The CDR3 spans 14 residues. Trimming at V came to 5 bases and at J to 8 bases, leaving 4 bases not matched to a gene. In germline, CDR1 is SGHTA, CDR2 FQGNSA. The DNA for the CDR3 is TGTGCCAGCAGCCCGGGGGACAGGGATTCACCCCTCCACTTT. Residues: CASSPGDRDSPLHF.

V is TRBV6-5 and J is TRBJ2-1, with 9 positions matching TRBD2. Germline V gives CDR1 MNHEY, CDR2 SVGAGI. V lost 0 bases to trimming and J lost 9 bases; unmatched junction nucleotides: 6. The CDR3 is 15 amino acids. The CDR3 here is CASSYSREGQFEQFF. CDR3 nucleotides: TGTGCCAGCAGTTACTCGCGGGAGGGCCAATTTGAGCAGTTCTTC.

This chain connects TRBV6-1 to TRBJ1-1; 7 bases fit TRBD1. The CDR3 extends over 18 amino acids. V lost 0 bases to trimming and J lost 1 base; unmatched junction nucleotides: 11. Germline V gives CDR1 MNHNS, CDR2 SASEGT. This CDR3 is CASSEAPGQHYANTEAFF. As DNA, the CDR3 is TGTGCCAGCAGTGAAGCCCCGGGACAGCATTACGCGAACACTGAAGCTTTCTTT.

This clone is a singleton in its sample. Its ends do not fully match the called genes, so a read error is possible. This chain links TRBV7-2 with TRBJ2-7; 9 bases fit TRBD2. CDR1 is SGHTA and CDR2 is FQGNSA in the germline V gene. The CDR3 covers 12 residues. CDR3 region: CASSLFSGGQSF. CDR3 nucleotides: TGTGCCAGCAGCTTATTCAGCGGGGGGCAATCCTTC.

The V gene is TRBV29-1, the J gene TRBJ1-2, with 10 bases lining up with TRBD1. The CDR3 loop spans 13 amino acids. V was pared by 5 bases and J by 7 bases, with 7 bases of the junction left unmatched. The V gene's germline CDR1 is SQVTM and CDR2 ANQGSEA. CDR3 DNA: TGCAGCGTTAGGGGACAGGGGTATGCTGGCTACACCTTC. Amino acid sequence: CSVRGQGYAGYTF.

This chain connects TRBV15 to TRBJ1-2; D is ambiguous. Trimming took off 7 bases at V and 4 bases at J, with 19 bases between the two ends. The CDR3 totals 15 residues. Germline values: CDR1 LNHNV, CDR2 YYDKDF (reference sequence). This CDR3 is CATTDSEHVFYGYTF. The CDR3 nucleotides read TGTGCCACCACCGACTCGGAACACGTGTTCTATGGCTACACCTTC.

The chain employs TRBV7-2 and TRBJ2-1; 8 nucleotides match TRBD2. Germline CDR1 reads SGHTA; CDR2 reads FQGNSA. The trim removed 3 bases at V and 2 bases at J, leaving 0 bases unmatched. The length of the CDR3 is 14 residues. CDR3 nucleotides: TGTGCCAGCAGCTTGCGGGGGGCCTACAATGAGCAGTTCTTC. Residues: CASSLRGAYNEQFF.

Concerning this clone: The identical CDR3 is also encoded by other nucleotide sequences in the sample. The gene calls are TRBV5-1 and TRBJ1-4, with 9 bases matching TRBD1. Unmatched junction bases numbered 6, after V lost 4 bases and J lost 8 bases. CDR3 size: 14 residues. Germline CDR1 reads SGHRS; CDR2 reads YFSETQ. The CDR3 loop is CASSIGQGREKLFF. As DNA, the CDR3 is TGCGCCAGCAGCATCGGACAGGGGCGGGAAAAACTGTTTTTT.

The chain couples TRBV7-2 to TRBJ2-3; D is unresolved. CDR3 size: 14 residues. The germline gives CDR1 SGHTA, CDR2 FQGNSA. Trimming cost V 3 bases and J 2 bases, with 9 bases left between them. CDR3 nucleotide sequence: TGTGCCAGCAGCTTCCTATCCTTCACAGATACGCAGTATTTT. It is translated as CASSFLSFTDTQYF.

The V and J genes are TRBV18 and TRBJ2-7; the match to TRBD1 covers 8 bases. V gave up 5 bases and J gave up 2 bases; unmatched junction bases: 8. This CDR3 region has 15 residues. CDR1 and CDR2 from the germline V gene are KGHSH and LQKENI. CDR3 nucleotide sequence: TGTGCCAGCTCAGTGAGTTTACAGGGGGCCTACGAGCAGTACTTC. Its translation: CASSVSLQGAYEQYF. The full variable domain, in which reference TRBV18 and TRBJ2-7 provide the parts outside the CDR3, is NAGVMQNPRHLVRRRGQEARLRCSPMKGHSHVYWYRQLPEEGLKFMVYLQKENIIDESGMPKERFSAEFPKEGPSILRIQQVVRGDSAAYFCASSVSLQGAYEQYFGPGTRLTVT.

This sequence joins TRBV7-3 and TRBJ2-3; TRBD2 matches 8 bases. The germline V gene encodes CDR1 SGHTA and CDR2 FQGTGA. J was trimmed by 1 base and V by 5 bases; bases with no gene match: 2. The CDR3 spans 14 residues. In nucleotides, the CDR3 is TGTGCCAGCAGCCAAGCGGGGGGCACAGATACGCAGTATTTT. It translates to CASSQAGGTDTQYF.

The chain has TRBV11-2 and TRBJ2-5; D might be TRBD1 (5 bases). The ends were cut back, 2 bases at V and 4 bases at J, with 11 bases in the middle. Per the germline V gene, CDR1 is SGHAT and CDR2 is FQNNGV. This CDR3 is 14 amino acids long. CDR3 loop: CASSLTQGIETQYF. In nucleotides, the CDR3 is TGTGCCAGCAGCTTAACTCAGGGTATAGAGACCCAGTACTTC.

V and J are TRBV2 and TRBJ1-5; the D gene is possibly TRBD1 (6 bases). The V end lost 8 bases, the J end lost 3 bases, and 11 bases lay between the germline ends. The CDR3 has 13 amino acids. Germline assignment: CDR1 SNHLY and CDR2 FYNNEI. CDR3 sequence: CASQDRINQPQHF. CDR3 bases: TGTGCCAGCCAAGACAGGATCAATCAGCCCCAGCATTTT.

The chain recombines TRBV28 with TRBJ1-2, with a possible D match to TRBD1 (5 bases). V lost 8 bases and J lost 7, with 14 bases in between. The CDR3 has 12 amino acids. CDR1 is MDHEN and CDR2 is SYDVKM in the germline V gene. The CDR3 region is CASVVVGGGYTF. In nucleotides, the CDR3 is TGTGCCAGCGTTGTGGTGGGGGGTGGCTACACCTTC.

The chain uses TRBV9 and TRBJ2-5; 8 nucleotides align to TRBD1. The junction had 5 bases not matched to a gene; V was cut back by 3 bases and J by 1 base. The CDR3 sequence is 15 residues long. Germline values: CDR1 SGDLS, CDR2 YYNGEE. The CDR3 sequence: CASSAGGARQETQYF. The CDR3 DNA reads TGTGCCAGCAGCGCAGGGGGCGCGCGCCAAGAGACCCAGTACTTC.

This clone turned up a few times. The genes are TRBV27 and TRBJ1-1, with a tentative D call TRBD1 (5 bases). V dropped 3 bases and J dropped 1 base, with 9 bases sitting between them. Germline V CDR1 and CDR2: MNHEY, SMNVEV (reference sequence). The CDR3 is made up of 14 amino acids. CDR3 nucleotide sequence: TGTGCCAGCAGTTTCGGGGGATGGAACACTGAAGCTTTCTTT. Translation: CASSFGGWNTEAFF.

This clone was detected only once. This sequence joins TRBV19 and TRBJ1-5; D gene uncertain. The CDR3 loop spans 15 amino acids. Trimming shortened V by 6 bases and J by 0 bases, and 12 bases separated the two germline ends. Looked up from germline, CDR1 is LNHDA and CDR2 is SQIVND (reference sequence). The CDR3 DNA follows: TGTGCCAGTAGGATAACAGAGTATAGCAATCAGCCCCAGCATTTT. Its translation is CASRITEYSNQPQHF.

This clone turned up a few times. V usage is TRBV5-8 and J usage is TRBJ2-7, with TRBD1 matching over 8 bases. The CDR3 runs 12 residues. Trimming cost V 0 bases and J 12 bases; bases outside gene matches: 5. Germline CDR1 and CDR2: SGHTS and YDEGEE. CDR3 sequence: CASSLARGLPYF. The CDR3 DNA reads TGTGCCAGCAGCTTGGCCAGGGGGCTCCCGTACTTC. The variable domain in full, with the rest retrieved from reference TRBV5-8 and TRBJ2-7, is EAGVTQSPTHLIKTRGQQATLRCSPISGHTSVYWYQQALGLGLQFLLWYDEGEERNRGNFPPRFSGRQFPNYSSELNVNALELEDSALYLCASSLARGLPYFGPGTRLTVT.

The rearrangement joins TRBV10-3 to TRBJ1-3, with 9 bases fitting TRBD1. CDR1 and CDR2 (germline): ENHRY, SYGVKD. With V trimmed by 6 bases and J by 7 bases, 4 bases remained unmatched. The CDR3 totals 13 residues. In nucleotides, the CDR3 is TGTGCCATCAGCCAAGACAGGGGGAACACCATATATTTT. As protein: CAISQDRGNTIYF.

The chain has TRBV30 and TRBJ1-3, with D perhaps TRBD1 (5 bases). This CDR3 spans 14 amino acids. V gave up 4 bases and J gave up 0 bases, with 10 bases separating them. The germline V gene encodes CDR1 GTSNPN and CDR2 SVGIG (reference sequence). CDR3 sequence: CAWNRQPSGNTIYF. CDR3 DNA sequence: TGTGCCTGGAACCGACAGCCCTCTGGAAACACCATATATTTT.

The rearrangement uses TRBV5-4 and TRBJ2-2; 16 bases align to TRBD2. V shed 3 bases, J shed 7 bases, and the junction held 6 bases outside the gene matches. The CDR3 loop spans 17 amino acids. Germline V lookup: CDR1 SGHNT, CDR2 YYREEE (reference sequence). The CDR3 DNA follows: TGTGCCAGCAGCTGGGGACTAGCGGGAGGGCCTCACGGGGAGCTGTTTTTT. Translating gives CASSWGLAGGPHGELFF.

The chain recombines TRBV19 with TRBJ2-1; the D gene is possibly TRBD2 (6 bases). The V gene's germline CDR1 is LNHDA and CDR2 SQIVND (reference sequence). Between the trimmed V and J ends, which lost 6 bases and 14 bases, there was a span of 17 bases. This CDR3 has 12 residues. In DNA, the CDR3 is TGTGCCAGTAGCCCGGGGGAAAAGTCAAAGTTCTTC. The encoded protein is CASSPGEKSKFF.

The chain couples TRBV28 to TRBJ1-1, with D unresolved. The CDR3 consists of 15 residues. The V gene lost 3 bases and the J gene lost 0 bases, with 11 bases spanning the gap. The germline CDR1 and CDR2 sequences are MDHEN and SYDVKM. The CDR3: CASSLVQAMNTEAFF. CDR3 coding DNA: TGTGCCAGCAGTTTGGTGCAGGCCATGAACACTGAAGCTTTCTTT.

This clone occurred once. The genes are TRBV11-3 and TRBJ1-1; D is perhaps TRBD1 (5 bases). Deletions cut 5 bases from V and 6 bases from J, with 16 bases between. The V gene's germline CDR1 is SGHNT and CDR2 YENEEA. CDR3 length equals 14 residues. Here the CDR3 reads CASSPTRTRSEAFF. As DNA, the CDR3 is TGTGCCAGCAGCCCGACAAGGACAAGATCTGAAGCTTTCTTT.

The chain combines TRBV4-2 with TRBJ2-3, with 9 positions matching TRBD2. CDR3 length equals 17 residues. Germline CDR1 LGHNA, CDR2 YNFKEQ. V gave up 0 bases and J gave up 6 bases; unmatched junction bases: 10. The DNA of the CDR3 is TGTGCCAGCAGCCAAGATAGTTTGGCTAGCGGGGCCGATACGCAGTATTTT. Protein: CASSQDSLASGADTQYF.

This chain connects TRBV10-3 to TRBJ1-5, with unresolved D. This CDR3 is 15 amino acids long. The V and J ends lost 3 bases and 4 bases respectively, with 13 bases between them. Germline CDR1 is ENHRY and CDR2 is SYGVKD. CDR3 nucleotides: TGTGCCATCAGTGAATTACGGGGTTGGAATCAGCCCCAGCATTTT. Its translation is CAISELRGWNQPQHF.

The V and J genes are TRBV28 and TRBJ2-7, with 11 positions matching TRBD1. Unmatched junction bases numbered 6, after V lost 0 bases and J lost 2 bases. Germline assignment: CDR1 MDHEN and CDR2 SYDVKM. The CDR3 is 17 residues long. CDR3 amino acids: CASSLWVGQGAAYEQYF. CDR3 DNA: TGTGCCAGCAGTTTATGGGTCGGACAGGGGGCGGCCTACGAGCAGTACTTC.

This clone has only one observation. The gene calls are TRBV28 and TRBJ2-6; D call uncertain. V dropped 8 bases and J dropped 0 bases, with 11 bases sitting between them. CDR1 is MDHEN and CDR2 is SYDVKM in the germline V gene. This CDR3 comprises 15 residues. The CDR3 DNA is TGTGCCAGCCGAAAGCCGAGCTCTGGGGCCAACGTCCTGACTTTC. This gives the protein CASRKPSSGANVLTF.

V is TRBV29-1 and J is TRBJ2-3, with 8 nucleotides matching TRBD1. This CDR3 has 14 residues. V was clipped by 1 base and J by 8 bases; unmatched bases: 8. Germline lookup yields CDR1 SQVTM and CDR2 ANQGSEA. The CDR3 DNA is TGCAGCGTTGAAGTGGGCAGGGGGCATGTTACGCAGTATTTT. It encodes CSVEVGRGHVTQYF.

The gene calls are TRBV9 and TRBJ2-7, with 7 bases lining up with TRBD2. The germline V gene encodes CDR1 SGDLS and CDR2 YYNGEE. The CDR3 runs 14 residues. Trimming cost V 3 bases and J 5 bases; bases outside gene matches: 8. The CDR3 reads CASSATAGINEQYF. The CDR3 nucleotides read TGTGCCAGCAGCGCCACAGCGGGGATCAACGAGCAGTACTTC.